This T cell receptor beta chain was captured by sequencing in a study of T cells in Graves' hyperthyroidism and ophthalmopathy. V lost 3 bases, J lost 6 bases, and 9 bases lay in between. The CDR3 consists of 12 residues. Germline V gene data show CDR1 as DFQATT and CDR2 as SNEGSKA (reference sequence). Template material for amplifying TCR beta CDR3 regions consisted of RNA transcripts. In the first-round RT-PCR of the TCR CDR3, the HTBI primer set was used. TCRdb recomputed calls from the multiplex PCR reads with MiXCR, one row per CDR3 protein. The table includes around 240,000 distinct CDR3 sequences, approximately 14% detected once.

The receptor comes from a woman aged 40 to 50 with Graves' hyperthyroidism that later progressed to Graves' ophthalmopathy. This chain connects TRBV20-1 to TRBJ1-5, with D unclear. The specimen sequenced was blood. The CDR3 region is CSASRRFQPQHF. CDR3 bases: TGCAGTGCTAGTAGGCGATTTCAGCCCCAGCATTTT.